This TCR beta chain came from a study of CD8 T cells in ankylosing spondylitis (dated by TCRdb to the late 2010s). Concerning the study at large: T cell receptor beta repertoires were profiled in healthy donors and ankylosing spondylitis patients so that disease-linked TCR variants could be found. The full study cohort comprised some 27 ankylosing spondylitis patients and some 100 healthy donors. Peripheral blood samples were taken, and synovial fluid was additionally collected from ankylosing spondylitis patients.

The data were produced on an Illumina HiSeq 2500. Quantitative 5'-RACE with molecular barcodes was used to prepare TCR beta libraries. The source study handled its data this way. A new computational method based on a probabilistic model of VDJ rearrangement was used to identify disease-linked TCR variants. TCRdb reran the public reads through fastp at Q25 and MiXCR, keeping productive beta chains. Rows merge per CDR3 protein into single entries with the most common DNA and genes. None of the V and J calls come from the authors' own analysis; TCRdb made them. The sample data list about 350,000 distinct CDR3 sequences, and approximately 22% of these were observed just once. The ten largest clones capture about an eighth of the sample. A few counts support this clonotype. Its antigen remains unidentified. Nothing much larger sits one base from this clone, and base qualities are not available. Broad study findings and their caveats: The disease-linked clones showed a CD8+ phenotype and occurred at relatively low frequencies in peripheral blood. Some TCR beta motif variants had previously been reported in synovial fluid and blood of reactive arthritis patients, which suggested common disease-initiation mechanisms. A TCR beta motif of fewer than 10 highly homologous amino acid variants appeared characteristic of blood from ankylosing spondylitis patients. Significant enrichment of the disease-linked clones was reported in matched synovial fluid samples from ankylosing spondylitis patients.

The source material was blood, either unsorted or a sorted T cell fraction (not recorded which). The source is a male donor with ankylosing spondylitis or in good health (not recorded which).

The DNA is TGCGCCAGCAGCGATAGGGACAGGGGAGGCATTGAGCAGTTCTTC. Translation gives CASSDRDRGGIEQFF. This chain is built from TRBV5-1 and TRBJ2-1; TRBD1 matches 10 bases in the middle. Trimming leaves V shorter by 4 bases and J shorter by 9 bases, with the junction holding 10 bases beyond the gene matches. Counted from cysteine to phenylalanine, this CDR3 has 15 amino acids. Only the CDR3 part of the read is kept: 45 bases, read in frame from the first base. The germline V gene encodes CDR1 SGHRS and CDR2 YFSETQ.